This is a list of T cell receptor beta chains from one sample in a study of OX40 agonist ivuxolimab in advanced cancers. The protocol was immunoSEQ multiplex PCR, while the TCRdb copy is restricted to in-frame clones and leaves out a portion. The data show more than 80,000 clones, about 92% seen once. Specimen: CD4+ or CD8+ T cells sorted from blood, collected in a trial of the OX40 agonist ivuxolimab. Receptor source: an adult with an advanced solid tumor such as melanoma, head and neck, liver or kidney cancer. The CDR3 runs from the conserved cysteine through the conserved F or W. The order of the fields is J gene, clone size, V gene, D gene, CDR3 DNA, CDR3 protein. D genes are given only for firm matches. A row's size may be missing; if present it is once, few, many or a size class.

TRBJ1-5,NA,TRBV28,TRBD1,TGTGCCAGCAGTAAACCGGGACAGGGAGGAAATCAGCCCCAGCATTTT,CASSKPGQGGNQPQHF
TRBJ1-3,NA,TRBV27,NA,TGTGCCAGCAGACAGGCTAGTGGAAACACCATATATTTT,CASRQASGNTIYF
TRBJ2-3,NA,TRBV2,NA,TGTGCCAGCAGTGCGGAAAGCACAGATACGCAGTATTTT,CASSAESTDTQYF
TRBJ2-3,once,TRBV10-3,NA,TGTGCCATCAGTGAGTCAAAGGGTACCGCCGCAGATACGCAGTATTTT,CAISESKGTAADTQYF
TRBJ1-2,NA,TRBV6-5,NA,TGTGCCAGCAGTTACTGGGGGGCGGGCTATGGCTACACCTTC,CASSYWGAGYGYTF
TRBJ1-6,NA,TRBV6-1,NA,TGTGCCAGTTGGTCTAGGGGATCTGGCTCACCCCTCCACTTT,CASWSRGSGSPLHF
TRBJ1-5,NA,TRBV6-5,NA,TGTGCCAGCAGTTTAAACAGTCTGGGGAGCAATCAGCCCCAGCATTTT,CASSLNSLGSNQPQHF
TRBJ2-1,NA,TRBV7-3,TRBD2,TGTGCCAGCAGCTATCTAGCGGGCTCCTACAATGAGCAGTTCTTC,CASSYLAGSYNEQFF
TRBJ1-5,few,TRBV19,NA,TGTGCCAGTAGCCTTACAGGGAACAATCAGCCCCAGCATTTT,CASSLTGNNQPQHF
TRBJ2-5,NA,TRBV11-2,TRBD1,TGTGCCAGCAGCTTAAAAAGGGGGACAGTAAAAGAGACCCAGTACTTC,CASSLKRGTVKETQYF
TRBJ2-3,NA,TRBV28,NA,TGTGCCAGCAGTGCCAGAGCCGTTTACCGCACAGATACGCAGTATTTT,CASSARAVYRTDTQYF
TRBJ1-5,NA,TRBV28,TRBD1,TGTGCCAGCAGTCCACAGGACAGGGGGCTAGGGCCCCAGCATTTT,CASSPQDRGLGPQHF
TRBJ1-2,NA,TRBV18,TRBD1,TGTGCCAGCTCAGAAGACAGGGCCTATGGCTACACCTTC,CASSEDRAYGYTF
TRBJ1-4,NA,TRBV30,NA,TGTGCCTGGAGTGTACATGCAACTAATGAAAAACTGTTTTTT,CAWSVHATNEKLFF
TRBJ2-3,NA,TRBV10-3,NA,TGTGCCATCAGTGCGCTCGGGGAAACAGATACGCAGTATTTT,CAISALGETDTQYF
TRBJ2-3,NA,TRBV7-2,TRBD2,TGTGCCAGCAGCTCACGTCAAGGTAGCGGGAGGGCTGATACGCAGTATTTT,CASSSRQGSGRADTQYF
TRBJ2-5,once,TRBV12-5,NA,TGTGCTAGTGGTTTGACCAACCAAGAGACCCAGTACTTC,CASGLTNQETQYF
TRBJ1-5,once,TRBV7-2,NA,TGTGCCAGCAGCTTAGAAGGGGATCAGCCCCAGCATTTT,CASSLEGDQPQHF
TRBJ2-5,NA,TRBV7-9,TRBD1,TGTGCCAGCAGCTTCCGACAGGGGGGGGAGACCCAGTACTTC,CASSFRQGGETQYF
TRBJ2-1,NA,TRBV4-1,TRBD1,TGCGCCAGCAGCCAAGAGGGACAGGAACTCCCCAATGAGCAGTTCTTC,CASSQEGQELPNEQFF
TRBJ1-6,NA,TRBV13,NA,TGTGCCAGCAGACTCTGGTACGCAAATAATTCACCCCTCCACTTT,CASRLWYANNSPLHF
TRBJ2-3,NA,TRBV4-1,NA,TGCGCCAGCAGCCAAGCCACAGATACGCAGTATTTT,CASSQATDTQYF
TRBJ1-2,NA,TRBV20-1,NA,TGCAGTGCCTCGGCAGGGTATGGCTACACCTTC,CSASAGYGYTF
TRBJ1-5,NA,TRBV6-1,TRBD1,TGTGCCAGCAGTGACCGGGACAGGGGGCTCGGGCAGCCCCAGCATTTT,CASSDRDRGLGQPQHF
TRBJ2-1,NA,TRBV10-3,NA,TGTGCCATCAGTGAGTCTCCCTACAATGAGCAGTTCTTC,CAISESPYNEQFF
TRBJ1-1,NA,TRBV4-2,TRBD1,TGTGCCAGCAGCCACGGACAGGGACGGGTGAACACTGAAGCTTTCTTT,CASSHGQGRVNTEAFF
TRBJ1-3,NA,TRBV30,TRBD1,TGTGCCTGGCGGACGGCAGGGGGGAACACCATATATTTT,CAWRTAGGNTIYF
TRBJ2-1,NA,TRBV6-5,TRBD1,TGTGCCAGCAGTTACTCTCAGGGGGCTAGGAATGAGCAGTTCTTC,CASSYSQGARNEQFF
TRBJ2-7,NA,TRBV5-5,TRBD2,TGTGCCAGCAGCCCGGGTAGCGGGGGCCTCTACGAGCAGTACTTC,CASSPGSGGLYEQYF
TRBJ1-5,NA,TRBV6-4,NA,TGTGCCAGCAGTAAAGCAGATCAGCCCCAGCATTTT,CASSKADQPQHF
TRBJ1-2,NA,TRBV4-3,NA,TGCGCCAGCAGCCAAGATCCCCAGGGCAACTATGGCTACACCTTC,CASSQDPQGNYGYTF